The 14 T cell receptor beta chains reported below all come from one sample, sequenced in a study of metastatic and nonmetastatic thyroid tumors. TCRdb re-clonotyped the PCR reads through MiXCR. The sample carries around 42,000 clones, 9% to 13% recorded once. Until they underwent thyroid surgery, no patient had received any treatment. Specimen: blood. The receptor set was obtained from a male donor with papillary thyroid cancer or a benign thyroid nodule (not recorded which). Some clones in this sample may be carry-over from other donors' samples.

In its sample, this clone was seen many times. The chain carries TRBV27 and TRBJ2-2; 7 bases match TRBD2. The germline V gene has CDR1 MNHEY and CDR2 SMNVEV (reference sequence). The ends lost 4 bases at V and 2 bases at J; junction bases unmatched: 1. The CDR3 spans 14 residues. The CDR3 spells CASSWTRNTGELFF. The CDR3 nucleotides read TGTGCCAGCAGTTGGACTAGAAACACCGGGGAGCTGTTTTTT.

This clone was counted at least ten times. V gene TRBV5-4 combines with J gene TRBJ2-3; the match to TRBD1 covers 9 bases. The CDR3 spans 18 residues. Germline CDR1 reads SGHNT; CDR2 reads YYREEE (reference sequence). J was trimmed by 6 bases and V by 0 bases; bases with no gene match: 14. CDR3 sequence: CASSLGDGRDRDWDTQYF. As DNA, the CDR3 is TGTGCCAGCAGCTTGGGGGACGGAAGGGACAGGGACTGGGATACGCAGTATTTT.

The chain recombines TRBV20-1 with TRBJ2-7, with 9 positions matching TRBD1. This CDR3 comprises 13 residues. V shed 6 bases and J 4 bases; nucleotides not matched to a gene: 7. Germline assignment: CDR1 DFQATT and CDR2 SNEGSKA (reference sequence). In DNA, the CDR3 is TGCAGTGCAATGACAGGGGGGGCTTACGAGCAGTACTTC. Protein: CSAMTGGAYEQYF.

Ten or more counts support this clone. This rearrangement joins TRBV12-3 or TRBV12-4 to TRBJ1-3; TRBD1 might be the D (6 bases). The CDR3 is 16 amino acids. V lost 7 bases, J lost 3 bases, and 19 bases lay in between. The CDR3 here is CASTPGAGARGNTIYF. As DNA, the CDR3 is TGTGCCAGCACCCCGGGGGCGGGGGCCCGTGGAAACACCATATATTTT.

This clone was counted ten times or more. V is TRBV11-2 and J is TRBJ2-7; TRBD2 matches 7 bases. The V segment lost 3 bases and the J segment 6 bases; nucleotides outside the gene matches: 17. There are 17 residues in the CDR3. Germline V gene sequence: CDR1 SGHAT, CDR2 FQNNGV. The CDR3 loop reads CASSLRFAGRKKAEQYF. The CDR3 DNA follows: TGTGCCAGCAGCTTGAGGTTTGCCGGGAGGAAAAAAGCCGAGCAGTACTTC.

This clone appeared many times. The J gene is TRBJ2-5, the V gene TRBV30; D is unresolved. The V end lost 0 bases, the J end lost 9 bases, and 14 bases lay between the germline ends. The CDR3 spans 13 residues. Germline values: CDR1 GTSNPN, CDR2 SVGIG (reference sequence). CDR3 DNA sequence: TGTGCCTGGAGTGTAACTCGCCGTGGGGCCCAGTACTTC. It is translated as CAWSVTRRGAQYF.

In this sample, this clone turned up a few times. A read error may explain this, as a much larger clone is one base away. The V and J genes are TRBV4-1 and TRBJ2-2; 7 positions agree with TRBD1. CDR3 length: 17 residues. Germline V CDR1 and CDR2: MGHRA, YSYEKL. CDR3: CAISQGRGRSNTGELFF. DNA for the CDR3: TGCGCCATCAGCCAAGGAAGGGGGCGGAGTAACACCGGGGAGCTGTTTTTT.

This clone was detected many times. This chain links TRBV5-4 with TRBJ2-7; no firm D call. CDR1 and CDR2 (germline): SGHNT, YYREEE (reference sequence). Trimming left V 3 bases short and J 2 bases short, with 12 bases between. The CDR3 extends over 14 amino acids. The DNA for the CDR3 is TGTGCCAGCAGCTCCCAAGATAGAACCTACGAGCAGTACTTC. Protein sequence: CASSSQDRTYEQYF.

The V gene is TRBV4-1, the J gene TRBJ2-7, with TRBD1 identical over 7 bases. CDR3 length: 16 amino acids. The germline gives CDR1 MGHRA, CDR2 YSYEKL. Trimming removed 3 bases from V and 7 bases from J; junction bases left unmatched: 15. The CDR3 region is CASSQGSGQSPWEQYF. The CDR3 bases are TGCGCCAGCAGCCAGGGATCGGGACAGAGCCCCTGGGAGCAGTACTTC.

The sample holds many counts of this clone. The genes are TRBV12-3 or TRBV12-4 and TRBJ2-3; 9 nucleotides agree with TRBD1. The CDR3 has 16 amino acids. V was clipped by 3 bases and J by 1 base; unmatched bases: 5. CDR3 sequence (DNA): TGTGCCAGCAGTTTGTCGACAGGGGGAGGCACAGATACGCAGTATTTT. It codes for CASSLSTGGGTDTQYF.

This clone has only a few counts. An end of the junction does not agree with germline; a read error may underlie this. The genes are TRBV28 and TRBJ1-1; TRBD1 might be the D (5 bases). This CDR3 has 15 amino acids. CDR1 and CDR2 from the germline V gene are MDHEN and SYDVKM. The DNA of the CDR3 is TGTGCCAGCAGTTTACAGGGCCTTTTTAACACTGAAGCCTTCTTT. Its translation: CASSLQGLFNTEAFF.

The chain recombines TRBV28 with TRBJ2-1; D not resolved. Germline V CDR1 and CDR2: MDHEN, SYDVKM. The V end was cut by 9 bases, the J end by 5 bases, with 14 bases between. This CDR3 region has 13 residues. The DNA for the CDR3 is TGTGCCAGGAGAAGTACTGTAAACAATGAGCAGTTCTTC. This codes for CARRSTVNNEQFF.

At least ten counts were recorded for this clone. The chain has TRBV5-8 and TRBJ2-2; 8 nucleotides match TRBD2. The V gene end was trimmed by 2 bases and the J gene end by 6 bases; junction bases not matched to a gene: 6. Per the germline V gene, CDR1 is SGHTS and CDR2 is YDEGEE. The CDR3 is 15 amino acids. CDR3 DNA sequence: TGTGCCAGCAGCTTAATGAGCGGGAGAGCCGGGGAGCTGTTTTTT. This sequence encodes CASSLMSGRAGELFF. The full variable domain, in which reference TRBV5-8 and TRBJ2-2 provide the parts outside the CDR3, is EAGVTQSPTHLIKTRGQQATLRCSPISGHTSVYWYQQALGLGLQFLLWYDEGEERNRGNFPPRFSGRQFPNYSSELNVNALELEDSALYLCASSLMSGRAGELFFGEGSRLTVL.

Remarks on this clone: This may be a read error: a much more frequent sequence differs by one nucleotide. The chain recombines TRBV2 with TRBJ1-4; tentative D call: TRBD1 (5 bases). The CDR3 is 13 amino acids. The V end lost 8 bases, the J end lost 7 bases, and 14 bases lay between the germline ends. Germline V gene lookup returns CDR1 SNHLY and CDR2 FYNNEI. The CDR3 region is CASGGGFREKLFF. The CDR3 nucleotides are TGTGCCAGCGGCGGGGGGTTTCGTGAAAAACTGTTTTTT. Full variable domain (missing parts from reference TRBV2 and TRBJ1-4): EPEVTQTPSHQVTQMGQEVILRCVPISNHLYFYWYRQILGQKVEFLVSFYNNEISEKSEIFDDQFSVERPDGSNFTLKIRSTKLEDSAMYFCASGGGFREKLFFGSGTQLSVL.